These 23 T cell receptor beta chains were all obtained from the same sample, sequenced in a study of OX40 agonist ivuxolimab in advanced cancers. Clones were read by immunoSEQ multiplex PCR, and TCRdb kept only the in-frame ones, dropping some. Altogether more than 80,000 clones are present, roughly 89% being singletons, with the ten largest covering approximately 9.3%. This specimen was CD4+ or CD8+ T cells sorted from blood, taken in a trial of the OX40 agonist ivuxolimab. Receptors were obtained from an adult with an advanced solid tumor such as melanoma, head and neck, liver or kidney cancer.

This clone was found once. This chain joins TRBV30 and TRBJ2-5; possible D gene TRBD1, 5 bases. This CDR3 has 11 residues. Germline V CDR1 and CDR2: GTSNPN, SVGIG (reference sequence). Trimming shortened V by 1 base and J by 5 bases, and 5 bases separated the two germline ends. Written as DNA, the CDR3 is TGTGCCTGGAGTGAGGGGGAGACCCAGTACTTC. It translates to CAWSEGETQYF.

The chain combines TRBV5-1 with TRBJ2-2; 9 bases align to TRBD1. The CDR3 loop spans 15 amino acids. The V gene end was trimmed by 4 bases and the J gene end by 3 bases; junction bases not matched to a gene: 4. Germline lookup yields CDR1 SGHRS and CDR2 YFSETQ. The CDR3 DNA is TGCGCCAGCAGCCTACAGGGGGCGGACACCGGGGAGCTGTTTTTT. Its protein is CASSLQGADTGELFF.

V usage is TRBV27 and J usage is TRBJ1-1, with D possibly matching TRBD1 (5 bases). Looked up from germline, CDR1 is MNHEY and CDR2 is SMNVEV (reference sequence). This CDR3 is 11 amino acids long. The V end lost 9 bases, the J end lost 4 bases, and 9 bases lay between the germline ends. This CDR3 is CASRGGTEAFF. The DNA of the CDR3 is TGTGCCAGTCGGGGGGGCACTGAAGCTTTCTTT.

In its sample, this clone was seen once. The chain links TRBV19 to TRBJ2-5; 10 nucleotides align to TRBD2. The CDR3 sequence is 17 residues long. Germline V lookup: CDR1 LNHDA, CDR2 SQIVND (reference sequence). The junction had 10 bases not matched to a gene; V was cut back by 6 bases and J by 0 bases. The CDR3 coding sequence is TGTGCCAGTAGGGGGGAGCGGGAGGGCAAGTACCAAGAGACCCAGTACTTC. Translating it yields CASRGEREGKYQETQYF.

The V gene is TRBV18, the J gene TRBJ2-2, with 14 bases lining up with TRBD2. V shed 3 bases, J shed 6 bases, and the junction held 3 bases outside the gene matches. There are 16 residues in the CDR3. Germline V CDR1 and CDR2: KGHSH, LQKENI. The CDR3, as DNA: TGTGCCAGCTCACCCGGACTAGCGGGAGGCGCCGGGGAGCTGTTTTTT. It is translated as CASSPGLAGGAGELFF. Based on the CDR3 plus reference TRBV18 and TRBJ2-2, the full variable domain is NAGVMQNPRHLVRRRGQEARLRCSPMKGHSHVYWYRQLPEEGLKFMVYLQKENIIDESGMPKERFSAEFPKEGPSILRIQQVVRGDSAAYFCASSPGLAGGAGELFFGEGSRLTVL.

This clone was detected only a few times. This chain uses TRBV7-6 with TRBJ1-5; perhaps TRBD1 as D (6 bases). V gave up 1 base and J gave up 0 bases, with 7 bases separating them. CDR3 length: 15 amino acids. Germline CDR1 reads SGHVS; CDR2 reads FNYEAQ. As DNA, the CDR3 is TGTGCCAGCAGCTTAGGCAGGGGTAGCAATCAGCCCCAGCATTTT. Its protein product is CASSLGRGSNQPQHF.

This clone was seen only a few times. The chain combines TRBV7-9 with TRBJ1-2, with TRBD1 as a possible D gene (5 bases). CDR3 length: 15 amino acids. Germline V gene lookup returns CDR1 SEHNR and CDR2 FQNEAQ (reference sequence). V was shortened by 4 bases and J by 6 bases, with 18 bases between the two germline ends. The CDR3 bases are TGTGCCAGCAGCTCCTACTTATCAGGGAAGGATGGCTACACCTTC. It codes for CASSSYLSGKDGYTF.

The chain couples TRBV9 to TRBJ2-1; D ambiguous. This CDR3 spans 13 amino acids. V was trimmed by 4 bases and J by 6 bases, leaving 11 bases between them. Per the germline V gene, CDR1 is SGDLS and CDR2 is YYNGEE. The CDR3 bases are TGTGCCAGCAGCTCCCGGACCGCCAATGAGCAGTTCTTC. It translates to CASSSRTANEQFF.

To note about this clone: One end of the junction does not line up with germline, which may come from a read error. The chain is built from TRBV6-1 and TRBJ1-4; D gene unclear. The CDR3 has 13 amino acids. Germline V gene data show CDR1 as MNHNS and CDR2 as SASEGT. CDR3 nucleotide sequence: TGTGCCAGCAGCGAAGCGATTAATGAAAAACTGTTTTTT. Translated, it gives CASSEAINEKLFF.

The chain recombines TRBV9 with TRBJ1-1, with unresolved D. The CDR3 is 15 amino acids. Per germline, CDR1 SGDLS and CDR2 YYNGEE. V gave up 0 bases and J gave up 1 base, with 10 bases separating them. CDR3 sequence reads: CASSVVSLSNTEAFF. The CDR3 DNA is TGTGCCAGCAGCGTAGTAAGTCTTTCGAACACTGAAGCTTTCTTT. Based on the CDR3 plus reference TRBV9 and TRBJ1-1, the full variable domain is DSGVTQTPKHLITATGQRVTLRCSPRSGDLSVYWYQQSLDQGLQFLIQYYNGEERAKGNILERFSAQQFPDLHSELNLSSLELGDSALYFCASSVVSLSNTEAFFGQGTRLTVV.

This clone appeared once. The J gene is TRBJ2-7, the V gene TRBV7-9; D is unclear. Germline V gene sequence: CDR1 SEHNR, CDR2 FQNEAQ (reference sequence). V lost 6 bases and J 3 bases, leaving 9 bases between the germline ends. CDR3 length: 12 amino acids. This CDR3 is CASRAGSYEQYF. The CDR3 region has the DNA TGTGCCAGCAGAGCAGGCAGCTACGAGCAGTACTTC.

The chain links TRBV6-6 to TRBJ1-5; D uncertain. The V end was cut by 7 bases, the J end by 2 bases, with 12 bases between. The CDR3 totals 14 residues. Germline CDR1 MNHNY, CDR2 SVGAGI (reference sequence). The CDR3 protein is CASKREVGNQPQHF. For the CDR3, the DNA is TGTGCCAGCAAGAGGGAAGTAGGCAATCAGCCCCAGCATTTT.

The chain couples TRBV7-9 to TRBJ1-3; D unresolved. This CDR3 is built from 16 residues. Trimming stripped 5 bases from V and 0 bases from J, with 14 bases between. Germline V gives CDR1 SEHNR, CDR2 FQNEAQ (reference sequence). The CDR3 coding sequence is TGTGCCAGCAGCCCCTCGACGGCGAGCTCTGGAAACACCATATATTTT. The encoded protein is CASSPSTASSGNTIYF.

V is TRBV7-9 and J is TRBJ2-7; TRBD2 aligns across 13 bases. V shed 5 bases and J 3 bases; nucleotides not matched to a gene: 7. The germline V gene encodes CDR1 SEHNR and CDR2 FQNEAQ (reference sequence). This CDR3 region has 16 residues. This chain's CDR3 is CASSLRTSGGGYEQYF. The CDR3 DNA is TGTGCCAGCAGCCTTCGGACTAGCGGGGGTGGCTACGAGCAGTACTTC.

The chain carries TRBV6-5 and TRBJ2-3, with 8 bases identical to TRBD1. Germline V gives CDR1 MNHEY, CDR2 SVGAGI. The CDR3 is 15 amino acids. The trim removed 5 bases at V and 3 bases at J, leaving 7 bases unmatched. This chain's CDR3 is CASSQTGAGTDTQYF. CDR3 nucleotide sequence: TGTGCCAGCAGTCAGACAGGGGCTGGGACAGATACGCAGTATTTT.

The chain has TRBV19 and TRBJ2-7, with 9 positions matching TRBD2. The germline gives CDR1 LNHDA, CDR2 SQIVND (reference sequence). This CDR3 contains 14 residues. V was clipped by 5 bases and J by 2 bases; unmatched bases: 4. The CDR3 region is CASSRSGRTYEQYF. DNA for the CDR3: TGTGCCAGTAGTCGTAGCGGGAGAACCTACGAGCAGTACTTC.

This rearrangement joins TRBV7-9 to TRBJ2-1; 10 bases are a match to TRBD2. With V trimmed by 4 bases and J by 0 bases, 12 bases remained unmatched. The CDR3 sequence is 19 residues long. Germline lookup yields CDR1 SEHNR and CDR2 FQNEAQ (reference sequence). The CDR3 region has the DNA TGTGCCAGCAGCTCCAGTCGGACTAGCGGCCCTAGCTCCTACAATGAGCAGTTCTTC. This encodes CASSSSRTSGPSSYNEQFF.

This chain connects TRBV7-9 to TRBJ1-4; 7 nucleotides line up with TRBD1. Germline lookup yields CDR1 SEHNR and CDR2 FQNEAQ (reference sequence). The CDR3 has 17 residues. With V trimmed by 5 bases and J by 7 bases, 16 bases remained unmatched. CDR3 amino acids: CASSTPPDRPTFEKLFF. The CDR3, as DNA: TGTGCCAGCAGCACGCCTCCGGACAGGCCGACGTTTGAAAAACTGTTTTTT.

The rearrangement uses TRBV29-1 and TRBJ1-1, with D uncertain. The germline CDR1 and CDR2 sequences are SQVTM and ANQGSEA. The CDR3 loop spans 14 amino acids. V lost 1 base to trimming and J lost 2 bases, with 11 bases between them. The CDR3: CSVEVALLNTEAFF. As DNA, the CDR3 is TGCAGCGTTGAAGTGGCATTACTAAACACTGAAGCTTTCTTT.

The DNA of the CDR3 is TGTGCCAGCAGCTTAGGGCGGTGGCGGGACACCGGGGAGCTGTTTTTT. This sequence encodes CASSLGRWRDTGELFF. The chain uses TRBV11-3 and TRBJ2-2; a possible D gene is TRBD2 (5 bases). The CDR3 covers 16 residues. Deletions cut 1 base from V and 3 bases from J, with 12 bases between. The germline V gene has CDR1 SGHNT and CDR2 YENEEA. Combining the CDR3 with reference TRBV11-3 and TRBJ2-2 gives the whole variable domain EAGVVQSPRYKIIEKKQPVAFWCNPISGHNTLYWYLQNLGQGPELLIRYENEEAVDDSQLPKDRFSAERLKGVDSTLKIQPAELGDSAVYLCASSLGRWRDTGELFFGEGSRLTVL.

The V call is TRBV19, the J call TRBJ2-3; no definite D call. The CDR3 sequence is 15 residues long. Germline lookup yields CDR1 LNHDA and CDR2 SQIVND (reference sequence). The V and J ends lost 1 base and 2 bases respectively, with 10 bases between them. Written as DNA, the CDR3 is TGTGCCAGTAGTATAGGATATCTGAACACAGATACGCAGTATTTT. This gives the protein CASSIGYLNTDTQYF. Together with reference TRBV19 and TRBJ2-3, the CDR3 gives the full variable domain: DGGITQSPKYLFRKEGQNVTLSCEQNLNHDAMYWYRQDPGQGLRLIYYSQIVNDFQKGDIAEGYSVSREKKESFPLTVTSAQKNPTAFYLCASSIGYLNTDTQYFGPGTRLTVL.

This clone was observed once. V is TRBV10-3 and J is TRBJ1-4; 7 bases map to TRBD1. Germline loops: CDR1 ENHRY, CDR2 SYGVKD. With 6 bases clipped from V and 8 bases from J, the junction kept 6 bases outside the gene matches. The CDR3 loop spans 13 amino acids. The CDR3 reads CAISGPGQEKLFF. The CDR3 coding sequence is TGTGCCATCAGCGGGCCGGGACAGGAAAAACTGTTTTTT.

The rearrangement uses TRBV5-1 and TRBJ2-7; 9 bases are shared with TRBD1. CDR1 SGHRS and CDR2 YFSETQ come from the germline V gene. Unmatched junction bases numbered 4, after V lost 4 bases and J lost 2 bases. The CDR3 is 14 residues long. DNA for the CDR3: TGCGCCAGCAGCCCCGGACAGGGGCCCTACGAGCAGTACTTC. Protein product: CASSPGQGPYEQYF.